This T cell receptor beta chain was sequenced in a study of identical twins. CDR1 GTSNPN and CDR2 SVGIG come from the germline V gene (reference sequence). With 1 base clipped from V and 0 bases from J, the junction kept 9 bases outside the gene matches. This CDR3 is built from 17 residues. Concerning this clonotype: Its target is unknown.

General study points: Low generation probability was overrepresented in out-of-frame alpha sequences shared by twins.

TCRdb re-called the 5' RACE reads through MiXCR, storing one row per CDR3 protein. The table has approximately 190,000 distinct CDR3 sequences, roughly 15% seen once. This sample also belongs to another study, concerning T cells expressing NK-cell markers.

The receptor comes from a young woman in good health. Sample: CD8+ T cells sorted from blood. This sequence joins TRBV30 and TRBJ2-1; 7 bases are shared with TRBD2. CDR3 coding DNA: TGTGCCTGGAGTGGGGCTAGCGGACGAGTCTCCTACAATGAGCAGTTCTTC. Its protein product is CAWSGASGRVSYNEQFF.